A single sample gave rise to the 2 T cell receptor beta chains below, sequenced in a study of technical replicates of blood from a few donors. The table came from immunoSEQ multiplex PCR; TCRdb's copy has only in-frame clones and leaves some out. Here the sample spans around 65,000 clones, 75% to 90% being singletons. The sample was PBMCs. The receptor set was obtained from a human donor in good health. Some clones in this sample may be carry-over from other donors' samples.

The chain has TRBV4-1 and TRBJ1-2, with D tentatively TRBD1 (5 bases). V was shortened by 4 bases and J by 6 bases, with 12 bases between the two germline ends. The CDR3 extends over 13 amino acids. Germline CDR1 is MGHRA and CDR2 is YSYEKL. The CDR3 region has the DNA TGCGCCAGCAGCCCTTCGGACAAGAATGGCTACACCTTC. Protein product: CASSPSDKNGYTF.

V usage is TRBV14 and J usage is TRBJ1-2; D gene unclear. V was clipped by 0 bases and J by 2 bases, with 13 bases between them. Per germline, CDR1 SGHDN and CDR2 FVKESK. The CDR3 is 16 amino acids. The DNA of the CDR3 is TGTGCCAGCAGCCAAGATTATACGACAACAAACTATGGCTACACCTTC. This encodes CASSQDYTTTNYGYTF. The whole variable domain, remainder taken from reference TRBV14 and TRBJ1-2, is EAGVTQFPSHSVIEKGQTVTLRCDPISGHDNLYWYRRVMGKEIKFLLHFVKESKQDESGMPNNRFLAERTGGTYSTLKVQPAELEDSGVYFCASSQDYTTTNYGYTFGSGTRLTVV.